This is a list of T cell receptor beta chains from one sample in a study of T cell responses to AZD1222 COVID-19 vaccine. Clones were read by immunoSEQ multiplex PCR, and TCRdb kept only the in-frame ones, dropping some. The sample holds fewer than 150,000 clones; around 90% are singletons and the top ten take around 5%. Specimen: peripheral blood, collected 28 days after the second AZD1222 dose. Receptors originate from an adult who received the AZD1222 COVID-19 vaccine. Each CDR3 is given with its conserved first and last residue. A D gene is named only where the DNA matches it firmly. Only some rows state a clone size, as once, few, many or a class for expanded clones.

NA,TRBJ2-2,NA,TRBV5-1,TGCGCCAGCAGCTCCCAGTACAGAACCGGGGAGCTGTTTTTT,CASSSQYRTGELFF
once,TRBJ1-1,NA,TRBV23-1,TGCGCCAGCAGTCACCCCTCGTTGGGAAACACTGAAGCTTTCTTT,CASSHPSLGNTEAFF
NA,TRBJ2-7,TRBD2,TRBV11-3,TGTGCCAGCAGCCTCGCGGGGGGGACCTACGAGCAGTACTTC,CASSLAGGTYEQYF
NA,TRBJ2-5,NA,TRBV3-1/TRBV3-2,TGTGCCAGCAGCCAAGATGGAAGAGGGAATGAAGAGACCCAGTACTTC,CASSQDGRGNEETQYF
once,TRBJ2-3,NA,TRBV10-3,TGTGCCATCAGTTCTAGCAGTAGCACAGATACGCAGTATTTT,CAISSSSSTDTQYF
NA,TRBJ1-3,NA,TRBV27,TGTGCCAGCAGTCACAGGGCTACTGGAAACACCATATATTTT,CASSHRATGNTIYF
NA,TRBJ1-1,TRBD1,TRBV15,TGTGCCACCAGCAGAGAGCAGGGGGCGAGGACTGAAGCTTTCTTT,CATSREQGARTEAFF
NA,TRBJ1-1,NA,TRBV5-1,TGCGCCAGCAGCTTGGGTTCGCAGGGTAGCGGAGCTTTCTTT,CASSLGSQGSGAFF
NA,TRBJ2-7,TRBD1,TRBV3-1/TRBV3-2,TGTGCCAGCAGCCAAGTAACAGGGGCCCCCTCCTACGAGCAGTACTTC,CASSQVTGAPSYEQYF
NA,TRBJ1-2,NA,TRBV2,TGTGCCAGCAGTGGGGTGGGCCCTAACTATGGCTACACCTTC,CASSGVGPNYGYTF
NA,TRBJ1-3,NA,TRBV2,TGTGCCAGCAGTTCCGGAGGGGGAGAAAACACCATATATTTT,CASSSGGGENTIYF
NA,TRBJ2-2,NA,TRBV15,TGTGCCACCACGCAGACAGGGAACACCGGGGAGCTGTTTTTT,CATTQTGNTGELFF
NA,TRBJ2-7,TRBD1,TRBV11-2,TGTGCCAGCAGCTCGCCCGGGACAGGGGCCTACGAGCAGTACTTC,CASSSPGTGAYEQYF
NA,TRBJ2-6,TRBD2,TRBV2,TGTGCCAGCAGTTCTATAGCGGGAGGGCCGGGGGCCAACGTCCTGACTTTC,CASSSIAGGPGANVLTF
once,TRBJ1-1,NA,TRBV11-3,TGTGCCAGCAGCTTTTTTCAGGGGTCTCTGAACACTGAAGCTTTCTTT,CASSFFQGSLNTEAFF
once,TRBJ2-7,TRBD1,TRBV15,TGTGCCACCAGGTTACAGGGGGCTTCCTACGAGCAGTACTTC,CATRLQGASYEQYF
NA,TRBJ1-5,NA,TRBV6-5,TGTGCCAGCAGGCTAGACACCCAGCCCCAGCATTTT,CASRLDTQPQHF
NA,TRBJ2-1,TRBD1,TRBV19,TGTGCCAGTAGTCCGGGACAGGGGCGATACAATGAGCAGTTCTTC,CASSPGQGRYNEQFF
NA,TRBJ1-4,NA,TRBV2,TGTGCCAGCAGCAACCAGGGGTTACCTAATGAAAAACTGTTTTTT,CASSNQGLPNEKLFF
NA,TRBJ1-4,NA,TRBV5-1,TGCGCCAGCAGCTTGGGCAGAGATCCAAATGAAAAACTGTTTTTT,CASSLGRDPNEKLFF
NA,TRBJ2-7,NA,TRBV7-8,TGTGCCAGCAGCTTAGCGCTTGTCAGCACCTACGAGCAGTACTTC,CASSLALVSTYEQYF
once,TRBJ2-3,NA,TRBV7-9,TGTGCCAGCAGCTTAGTTCAGGGGAGCGCAGATACGCAGTATTTT,CASSLVQGSADTQYF
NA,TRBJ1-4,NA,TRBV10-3,TGTGCCATCAGTAAGGGGTCGGAGGTTGTAGAAAAACTGTTTTTT,CAISKGSEVVEKLFF
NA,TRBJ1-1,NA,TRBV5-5,TGTGCCAGCAGCCTTTTGGGGGGGACTGAAGCTTTCTTT,CASSLLGGTEAFF
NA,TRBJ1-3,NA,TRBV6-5,TGTGCCAGCAGTTACGGGAGCTCTGGAAACACCATATATTTT,CASSYGSSGNTIYF
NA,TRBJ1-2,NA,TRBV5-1,TGCGCCAGCAGCAATACAGATTACTATGGCTACACCTTC,CASSNTDYYGYTF
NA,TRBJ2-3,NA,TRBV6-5,TGTGCCAGCAGTTCCTCGGGTACGCAGTATTTT,CASSSSGTQYF
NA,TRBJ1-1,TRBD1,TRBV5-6,TGTGCCAGCAGCCGCGGGACAGCCTATTCGGAAGCTTTCTTT,CASSRGTAYSEAFF
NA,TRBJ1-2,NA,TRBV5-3,TGTGCCAGAAGCTTGGCCTGGGATGGCTACACCTTC,CARSLAWDGYTF
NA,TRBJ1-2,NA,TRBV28,TGTGCCAGTCAGACGGCCGTAGTGGGGTATGGCTACACCTTC,CASQTAVVGYGYTF
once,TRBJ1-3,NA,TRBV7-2,TGTGCCAGCAGCTTATTGTGGCAGGGCCTCTCTGGAAACACCATATATTTT,CASSLLWQGLSGNTIYF
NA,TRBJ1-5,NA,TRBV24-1,TGTGCCACCTGCCAGGGTAGCAATCAGCCCCAGCATTTT,CATCQGSNQPQHF
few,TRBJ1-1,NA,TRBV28,TGTGCCAGCAGACCCCCAGGACAAGGACTGAACACTGAAGCTTTCTTT,CASRPPGQGLNTEAFF
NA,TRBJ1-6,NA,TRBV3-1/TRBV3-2,TGTGCCAGCAGCCAAGAGGATTCACCCCTCCACTTT,CASSQEDSPLHF
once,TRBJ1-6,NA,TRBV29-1,TGCAGCGTTGTTATTCGCTCCTATAATTCACCCCTCCACTTT,CSVVIRSYNSPLHF
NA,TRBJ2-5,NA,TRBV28,TGTGCCAGCAGTTTCGAGGGGCGCAAGGAGACCCAGTACTTC,CASSFEGRKETQYF
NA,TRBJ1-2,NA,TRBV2,TGTGCCAGCAGTGAAGAGGCAGGCGGATATGGCTACACCTTC,CASSEEAGGYGYTF
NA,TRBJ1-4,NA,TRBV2,TGTGCCAGCAGTGCGGAATCGACTGGGGGTGAAAAACTGTTTTTT,CASSAESTGGEKLFF
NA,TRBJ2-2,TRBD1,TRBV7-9,TGTGCCAGCAGCCCCTGGACAGGGGGAGGCACCGGGGAGCTGTTTTTT,CASSPWTGGGTGELFF
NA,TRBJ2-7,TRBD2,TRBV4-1,TGCGCCAGCAGCCAAGTCACTAGCGGGGGGTACTCCTACGAGCAGTACTTC,CASSQVTSGGYSYEQYF
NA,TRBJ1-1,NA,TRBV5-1,TGCGCCAGCAGCCTGGACATGAACACTGAAGCTTTCTTT,CASSLDMNTEAFF
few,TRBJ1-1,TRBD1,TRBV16,TGTGCCAGCAGCCAACTCCAGGGGGGGAGCACTGAAGCTTTCTTT,CASSQLQGGSTEAFF
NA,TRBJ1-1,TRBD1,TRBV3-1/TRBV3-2,TGTGCCAGCAGCTACTGGACAGGGGGCTTTAGGGACACTGAAGCTTTCTTT,CASSYWTGGFRDTEAFF
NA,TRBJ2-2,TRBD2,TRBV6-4,TGTGCCAGCAGTGACTCCCTCGGACTAGCGGGGGACACCGGGGAGCTGTTTTTT,CASSDSLGLAGDTGELFF